A single sample gave rise to the 19 T cell receptor beta chains below, sequenced in a study of T-cell memory formation after mild COVID-19. TCRdb reanalysed the 5' RACE reads using MiXCR and keeps one entry per CDR3 protein. This table has about 260,000 distinct CDR3 sequences, roughly a sixth appearing once. Source material: PBMCs or a T cell subset sorted from them (not recorded which). The receptors stem from a man aged 18 to 29 who had mild COVID-19 (a few samples of this study predate the infection). Cell type and time point are not known.

V gene TRBV5-1 combines with J gene TRBJ1-2; no reliable D call. In germline, CDR1 is SGHRS, CDR2 YFSETQ. This CDR3 is built from 14 residues. The ends were cut back, 4 bases at V and 7 bases at J, with 17 bases in the middle. CDR3 protein: CASSEQPLVRGYTF. The CDR3 DNA follows: TGCGCCAGCAGCGAACAGCCATTGGTGCGTGGCTACACCTTC. The complete variable domain, with remaining parts taken from reference TRBV5-1 and TRBJ1-2, reads KAGVTQTPRYLIKTRGQQVTLSCSPISGHRSVSWYQQTPGQGLQFLFEYFSETQRNKGNFPGRFSGRQFSNSRSEMNVSTLELGDSALYLCASSEQPLVRGYTFGSGTRLTVV.

The chain combines TRBV11-2 with TRBJ2-1, with D hard to call. The germline V gene encodes CDR1 SGHAT and CDR2 FQNNGV. This CDR3 is built from 16 residues. V was clipped by 3 bases and J by 8 bases, with 20 bases between them. This CDR3 is CASSFGVGREFDEQFF. CDR3 coding DNA: TGTGCCAGCAGCTTCGGTGTTGGTCGAGAATTCGATGAGCAGTTCTTC.

The chain has TRBV7-8 and TRBJ2-5; the match to TRBD1 covers 10 bases. The length of the CDR3 is 17 residues. Germline V gene lookup returns CDR1 SGHVS and CDR2 FQNEAQ. V was clipped by 0 bases and J by 0 bases; unmatched bases: 4. The CDR3 DNA reads as TGTGCCAGCAGCTTAGCCGGACAGGGGGGATACCAAGAGACCCAGTACTTC. It is translated as CASSLAGQGGYQETQYF.

This clonotype was observed a handful of times. V and J are TRBV5-1 and TRBJ2-1; 9 bases match TRBD1. This CDR3 has 16 amino acids. The junction had 8 bases not matched to a gene; V was cut back by 4 bases and J by 3 bases. CDR1 SGHRS and CDR2 YFSETQ come from the germline V gene. The CDR3 sequence is CASSLDRGTHYNEQFF. CDR3 coding DNA: TGCGCCAGCAGCCTAGACAGGGGGACTCACTACAATGAGCAGTTCTTC.

There are a few counts of this clonotype. The V call is TRBV7-2, the J call TRBJ2-7; 7 nucleotides agree with TRBD1. Germline V gives CDR1 SGHTA, CDR2 FQGNSA. With V trimmed by 5 bases and J by 2 bases, 9 bases remained unmatched. The CDR3 spans 15 residues. The CDR3 nucleotides are TGTGCCAGCAGCATCGAAACGGGACAGACCTACGAGCAGTACTTC. Amino acid sequence: CASSIETGQTYEQYF. Based on the CDR3 plus reference TRBV7-2 and TRBJ2-7, the full variable domain is GAGVSQSPSNKVTEKGKDVELRCDPISGHTALYWYRQSLGQGLEFLIYFQGNSAPDKSGLPSDRFSAERTGGSVSTLTIQRTQQEDSAVYLCASSIETGQTYEQYFGPGTRLTVT.

The rearrangement links TRBV29-1 to TRBJ2-1, with D hard to call. Trimming took off 8 bases at V and 5 bases at J, with 10 bases between the two ends. Germline V gene lookup returns CDR1 SQVTM and CDR2 ANQGSEA. This CDR3 region has 11 residues. The DNA of the CDR3 is TGCAGCTCCGGAACGAACAATGAGCAGTTCTTC. This sequence encodes CSSGTNNEQFF.

In this sample, this clonotype turned up a few times. The chain is built from TRBV5-5 and TRBJ1-5; D ambiguous. Germline CDR1 is SGHKS and CDR2 is YYEKEE (reference sequence). The CDR3 is made up of 13 amino acids. V was shortened by 0 bases and J by 10 bases, with 11 bases between the two germline ends. This chain's CDR3 is CASSLATAKPQHF. The CDR3 DNA reads as TGTGCCAGCAGCTTGGCAACAGCCAAACCCCAGCATTTT.

This clonotype has more than one count but fewer than ten. A junction boundary mismatches the germline segment, possibly from a read error. The chain carries TRBV5-4 and TRBJ1-6; TRBD1 agrees at 8 bases. This CDR3 comprises 15 residues. Germline CDR1 SGHNT, CDR2 YYREEE (reference sequence). The CDR3 is CAGRDRLSYNSPLHF. DNA for the CDR3: TGTGCCGGCAGGGACAGGCTCTCCTATAATTCACCCCTCCACTTT.

The chain employs TRBV29-1 and TRBJ1-1; a possible D gene is TRBD1 (6 bases). Germline V CDR1 and CDR2: SQVTM, ANQGSEA. CDR3 size: 15 residues. V was clipped by 4 bases and J by 4 bases, with 19 bases between them. In DNA form, the CDR3 reads TGCAGCGTTGTTACTTCGGGGGCCGGGGGCACTGAAGCTTTCTTT. It codes for CSVVTSGAGGTEAFF.

This clonotype was counted between two and nine times. The V call is TRBV3-1, the J call TRBJ2-7; D could derive from TRBD1 or TRBD2 (5 bases each). V lost 1 base to trimming and J lost 0 bases, with 10 bases between them. The CDR3 runs to 15 residues. Germline values: CDR1 LGHDT, CDR2 YNNKEL (reference sequence). The CDR3 nucleotides are TGTGCCAGCAGCCAAGGACCAGGGAGCTCCTACGAGCAGTACGTC. This encodes CASSQGPGSSYEQYV.

V gene TRBV5-1 combines with J gene TRBJ2-2, with D perhaps assigned TRBD1 or TRBD2 (5 bases each). Trimming took off 4 bases at V and 5 bases at J, with 12 bases between the two ends. The germline V gene encodes CDR1 SGHRS and CDR2 YFSETQ. This CDR3 comprises 14 residues. The CDR3, as DNA: TGCGCCAGCAGCGAACCGGGGCGAACCGGGGAGCTGTTTTTT. It translates to CASSEPGRTGELFF.

This sequence joins TRBV18 and TRBJ1-5; TRBD1 might be the D (6 bases). This CDR3 is built from 14 residues. Per germline, CDR1 KGHSH and CDR2 LQKENI. The germline V and J ends were trimmed by 2 bases and 5 bases, with 10 bases remaining between them. The CDR3 here is CASSPGGADQPQHF. The CDR3 nucleotides are TGTGCCAGCTCACCAGGGGGCGCGGATCAGCCCCAGCATTTT.

This CDR3 is CASSQGSLEGTQYF. The CDR3 region has the DNA TGTGCCAGCAGCCAAGGATCGTTAGAGGGGACCCAGTACTTC. The chain recombines TRBV14 with TRBJ2-5; the D gene is possibly TRBD2 (5 bases). V was cut by 1 base and J by 7 bases, with 13 bases left in between. The CDR3 runs 14 residues. Per the germline V gene, CDR1 is SGHDN and CDR2 is FVKESK.

The rearrangement joins TRBV24-1 to TRBJ2-1, with D unresolved. V was cut by 3 bases and J by 8 bases, with 4 bases left in between. The CDR3 runs to 11 residues. Germline V gene sequence: CDR1 KGHDR, CDR2 SFDVKD. CDR3 in DNA: TGTGCCACCAGTGATCTCCATGAGCAGTTCTTC. As protein: CATSDLHEQFF.

This clonotype showed up just a few times. The rearrangement links TRBV21-1 to TRBJ2-5; the table's D call, TRBD1, has no DNA check behind it. TRBV21-1 constitutes a pseudogene. The CDR3 has 15 residues. CDR3 residues: CASSTTDKYQETQYF. The DNA of the CDR3 is TGTGCCAGCAGCACCACGGACAAGTACCAAGAGACCCAGTACTTC.

The V gene is TRBV2, the J gene TRBJ2-7; D may be TRBD2 (6 bases). V shed 3 bases and J shed 6 bases, with 9 bases lying between them. The CDR3 has 12 residues. CDR1 is SNHLY and CDR2 is FYNNEI in the germline V gene. The CDR3 nucleotides are TGTGCCAGCAGTGAGCGGGAAGGCGAGCAGTACGTC. It translates to CASSEREGEQYV.

This clonotype has just a few counts. V is TRBV9 and J is TRBJ1-6; no definite D call. CDR3 size: 14 residues. Between the trimmed V and J ends, which lost 4 bases and 10 bases, there was a span of 15 bases. CDR1 and CDR2 (germline): SGDLS, YYNGEE. The CDR3 nucleotides are TGTGCCAGCAGCCCAATTTTCGGCGTGTCACCCCTCCACTTT. This translates into CASSPIFGVSPLHF.

This clonotype was counted a few times. This sequence joins TRBV7-2 and TRBJ2-6; D may correspond to TRBD1 or TRBD2 (6 bases each). V shed 7 bases and J shed 4 bases, with 29 bases lying between them. In germline, CDR1 is SGHTA, CDR2 FQGNSA. This CDR3 has 20 residues. The CDR3 spells CASTTRGRALNTGGANVLTF. CDR3 DNA sequence: TGTGCCAGCACCACTCGGGGGCGGGCCCTCAATACTGGGGGGGCCAACGTCCTGACTTTC.

This clonotype was recorded many times. The V call is TRBV7-2, the J call TRBJ2-1; no clear D. With 3 bases removed from V and 11 bases from J, the gap between germline ends came to 17 bases. There are 14 residues in the CDR3. The germline CDR1 and CDR2 sequences are SGHTA and FQGNSA. The chain's CDR3 is CASSFDFPPVKQFF. The CDR3 DNA sequence: TGTGCCAGCAGCTTTGACTTTCCCCCAGTGAAGCAGTTCTTC.